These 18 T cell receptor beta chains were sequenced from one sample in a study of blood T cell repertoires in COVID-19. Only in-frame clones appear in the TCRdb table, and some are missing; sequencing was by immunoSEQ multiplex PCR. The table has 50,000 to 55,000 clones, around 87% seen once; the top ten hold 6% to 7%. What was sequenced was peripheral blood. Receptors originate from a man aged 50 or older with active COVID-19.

DNA of the CDR3: TGTGCCAGCAGCTTGGAAACAAACGACTATGGCTACACCTTC. This translates into CASSLETNDYGYTF. This chain links TRBV5-6 with TRBJ1-2; D is ambiguous. CDR1 and CDR2 (germline): SGHDT, YYEEEE. Trimming shortened V by 0 bases and J by 3 bases, and 9 bases separated the two germline ends. The CDR3 covers 14 residues.

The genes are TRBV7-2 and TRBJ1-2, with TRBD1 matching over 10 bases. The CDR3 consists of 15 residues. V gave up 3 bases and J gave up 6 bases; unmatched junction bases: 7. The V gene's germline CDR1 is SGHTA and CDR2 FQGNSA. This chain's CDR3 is CASSLGQGRVDGYTF. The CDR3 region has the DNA TGTGCCAGCAGCTTGGGACAGGGGAGGGTGGATGGCTACACCTTC.

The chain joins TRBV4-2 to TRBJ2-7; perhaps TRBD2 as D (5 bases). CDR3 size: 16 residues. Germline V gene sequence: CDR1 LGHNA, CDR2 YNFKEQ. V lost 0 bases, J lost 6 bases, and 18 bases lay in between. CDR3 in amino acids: CASSQDSEGLNREQYF. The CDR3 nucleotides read TGTGCCAGCAGCCAAGATAGTGAGGGTTTGAACCGCGAGCAGTACTTC.

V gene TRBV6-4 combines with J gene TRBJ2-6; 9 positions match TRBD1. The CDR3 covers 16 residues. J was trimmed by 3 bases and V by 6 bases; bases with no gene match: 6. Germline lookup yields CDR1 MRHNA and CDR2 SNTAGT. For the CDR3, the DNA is TGTGCCAGCAGCGGACAGGGGCTGGGTGGGGCCAACGTCCTGACTTTC. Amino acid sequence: CASSGQGLGGANVLTF.

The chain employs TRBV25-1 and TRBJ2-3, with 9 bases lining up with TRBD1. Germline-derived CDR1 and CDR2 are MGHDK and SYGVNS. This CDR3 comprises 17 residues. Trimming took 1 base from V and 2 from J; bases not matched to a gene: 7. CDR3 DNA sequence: TGTGCCAGCAGTGAATCCACCGGGACAGGGTACACAGATACGCAGTATTTT. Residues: CASSESTGTGYTDTQYF.

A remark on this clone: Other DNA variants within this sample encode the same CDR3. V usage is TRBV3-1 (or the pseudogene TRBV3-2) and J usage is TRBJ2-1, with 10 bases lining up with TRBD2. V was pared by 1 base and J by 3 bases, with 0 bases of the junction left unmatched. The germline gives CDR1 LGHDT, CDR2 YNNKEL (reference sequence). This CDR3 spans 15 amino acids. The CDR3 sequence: CASSQGLAGYNEQFF. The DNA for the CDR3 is TGTGCCAGCAGCCAAGGACTAGCGGGCTACAATGAGCAGTTCTTC.

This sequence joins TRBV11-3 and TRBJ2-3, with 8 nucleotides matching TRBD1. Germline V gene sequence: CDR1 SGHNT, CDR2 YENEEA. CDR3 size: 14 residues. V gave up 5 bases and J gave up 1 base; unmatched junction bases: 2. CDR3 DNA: TGTGCCAGCAGCCCGACAGGGGGCACAGATACGCAGTATTTT. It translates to CASSPTGGTDTQYF.

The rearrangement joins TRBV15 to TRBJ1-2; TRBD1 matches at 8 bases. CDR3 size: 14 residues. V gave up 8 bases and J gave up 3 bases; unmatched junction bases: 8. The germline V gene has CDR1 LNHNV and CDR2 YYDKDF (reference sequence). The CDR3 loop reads CATENRGWDYGYTF. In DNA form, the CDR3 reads TGTGCCACCGAGAACAGGGGGTGGGACTATGGCTACACCTTC.

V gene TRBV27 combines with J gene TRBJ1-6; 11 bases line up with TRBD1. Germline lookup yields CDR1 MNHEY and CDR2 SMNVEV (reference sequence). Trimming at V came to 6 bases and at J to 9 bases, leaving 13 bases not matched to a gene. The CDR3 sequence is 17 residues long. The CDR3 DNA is TGTGCCAGCAGACTAAGGACCGGGACAGGGGGACTTTCACCCCTCCACTTT. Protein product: CASRLRTGTGGLSPLHF.

CDR3 in amino acids: CASSYGDYRTDTQYF. The CDR3 coding sequence is TGTGCCAGCAGCTACGGGGACTATCGCACAGATACGCAGTATTTT. The V gene is TRBV3-1 (or the pseudogene TRBV3-2), the J gene TRBJ2-3; 7 positions match TRBD2. Germline values: CDR1 LGHDT, CDR2 YNNKEL (reference sequence). This CDR3 has 15 residues. V shed 5 bases and J 1 base; nucleotides not matched to a gene: 6.

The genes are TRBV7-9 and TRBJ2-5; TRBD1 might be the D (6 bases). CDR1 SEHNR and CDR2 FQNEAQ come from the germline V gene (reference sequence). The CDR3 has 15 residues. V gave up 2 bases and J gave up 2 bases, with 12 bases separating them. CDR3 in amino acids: CASSLSRDIQETQYF. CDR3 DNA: TGTGCCAGCAGCTTAAGTAGGGACATTCAAGAGACCCAGTACTTC.

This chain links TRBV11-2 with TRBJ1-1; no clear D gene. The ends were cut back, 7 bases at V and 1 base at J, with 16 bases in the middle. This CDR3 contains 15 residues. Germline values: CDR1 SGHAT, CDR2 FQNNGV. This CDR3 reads CASKVRWEGNTEAFF. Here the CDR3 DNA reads TGTGCCAGCAAGGTTCGGTGGGAGGGGAACACTGAAGCTTTCTTT.

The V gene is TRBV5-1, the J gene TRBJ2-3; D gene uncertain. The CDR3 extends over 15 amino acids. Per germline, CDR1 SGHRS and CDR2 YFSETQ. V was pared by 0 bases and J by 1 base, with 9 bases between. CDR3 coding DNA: TGCGCCAGCAGCTTGGGCGGTGGAGGCACAGATACGCAGTATTTT. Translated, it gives CASSLGGGGTDTQYF.

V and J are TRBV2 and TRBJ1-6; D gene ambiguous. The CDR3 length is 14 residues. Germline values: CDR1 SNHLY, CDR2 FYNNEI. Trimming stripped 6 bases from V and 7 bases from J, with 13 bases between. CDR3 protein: CASSKQVSNSPLHF. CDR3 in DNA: TGTGCCAGCAGCAAACAAGTCTCAAATTCACCCCTCCACTTT.

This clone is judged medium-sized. CDR3 region: CASSPTQGAEEKLFF. The CDR3 coding sequence is TGCGCCAGCAGCCCCACTCAGGGGGCAGAAGAAAAACTGTTTTTT. The rearrangement links TRBV4-3 to TRBJ1-4; TRBD1 aligns across 8 bases. V shed 4 bases and J 8 bases; nucleotides not matched to a gene: 9. This CDR3 is 15 amino acids long. CDR1 LGHNA and CDR2 YSLEER come from the germline V gene.

CDR3 sequence reads: CASTIGVSYEQYF. CDR3 nucleotide sequence: TGTGCCAGCACCATCGGGGTGTCCTACGAGCAGTACTTC. The V call is TRBV6-6, the J call TRBJ2-7, with D perhaps matching TRBD2 (5 bases). V was pared by 7 bases and J by 1 base, with 11 bases between. The CDR3 is made up of 13 amino acids. Germline V lookup: CDR1 MNHNY, CDR2 SVGAGI (reference sequence).

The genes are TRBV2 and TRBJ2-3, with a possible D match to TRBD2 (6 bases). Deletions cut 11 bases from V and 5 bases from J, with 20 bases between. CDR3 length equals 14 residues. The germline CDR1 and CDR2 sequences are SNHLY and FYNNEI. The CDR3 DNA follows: TGTGCCGGCCTACCTGGGGGGTGGGGAGATACGCAGTATTTT. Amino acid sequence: CAGLPGGWGDTQYF.

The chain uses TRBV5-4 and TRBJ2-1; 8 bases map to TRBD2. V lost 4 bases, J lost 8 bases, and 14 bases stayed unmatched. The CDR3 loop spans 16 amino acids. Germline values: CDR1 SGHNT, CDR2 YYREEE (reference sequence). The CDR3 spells CASSHRAREGRYEQFF. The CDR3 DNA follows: TGTGCCAGCAGCCACAGGGCCCGGGAGGGCCGCTATGAGCAGTTCTTC.